These 14 T cell receptor beta chains were all obtained from the same sample, sequenced in a study of Ad26.COV2.S vaccination and SARS-CoV-2 variants. Treatment indicated: around 19 received Ad26.COV2.S at low or high dose, single or two shots; about 5 received placebo; per-sample allocation not given. After the first vaccine or placebo injection, samples were drawn on day 63. Here immunoSEQ multiplex PCR was the method, and the copy in TCRdb shows in-frame clones only, minus some. The sample has under 500,000 clones, 92% seen once. Sample: peripheral blood, taken in a trial of Ad26.COV2.S vaccine versus placebo. The source of these receptors is a person aged 18 to 59 who received the Ad26.COV2.S COVID-19 vaccine or a placebo.

V is TRBV7-2 and J is TRBJ1-1, with D unclear. Trimming removed 0 bases at V and 1 base at J, with 9 bases between. The germline V gene encodes CDR1 SGHTA and CDR2 FQGNSA. The CDR3 covers 15 residues. The CDR3 sequence is CASSLASQKNTEAFF. In DNA form, the CDR3 reads TGTGCCAGCAGCTTAGCTTCGCAGAAGAACACTGAAGCTTTCTTT.

The chain uses TRBV4-3 and TRBJ1-2, with 8 bases matching TRBD1. Trimming removed 1 base from V and 9 bases from J; junction bases left unmatched: 7. CDR3 length: 14 residues. Germline values: CDR1 LGHNA, CDR2 YSLEER. CDR3: CASSQALGQGSYTF. CDR3 in DNA: TGCGCCAGCAGCCAAGCCCTAGGACAGGGAAGCTACACCTTC.

This chain uses TRBV18 with TRBJ1-4, with a weak D call TRBD1 (6 bases). This CDR3 has 15 residues. Looked up from germline, CDR1 is KGHSH and CDR2 is LQKENI. V lost 2 bases to trimming and J lost 7 bases, with 14 bases between them. The CDR3 is CASSPLGAPREKLFF. The DNA of the CDR3 is TGTGCCAGCTCACCATTGGGGGCGCCCCGTGAAAAACTGTTTTTT.

The chain uses TRBV7-2 and TRBJ2-1; TRBD2 aligns across 11 bases. The germline gives CDR1 SGHTA, CDR2 FQGNSA. This CDR3 spans 16 amino acids. V trimming: 1 base; J trimming: 9 bases; junction bases outside the gene matches: 8. CDR3 sequence reads: CASSLVALAGGGEQFF. Written as DNA, the CDR3 is TGTGCCAGCAGCTTAGTGGCGCTAGCGGGGGGAGGTGAGCAGTTCTTC.

The chain employs TRBV7-2 and TRBJ2-7; 12 bases map to TRBD2. The junction had 8 bases not matched to a gene; V was cut back by 5 bases and J by 6 bases. CDR3 length: 15 amino acids. Germline CDR1 reads SGHTA; CDR2 reads FQGNSA. The CDR3 sequence: CASSIGLAGRPEQYF. The CDR3 DNA is TGTGCCAGCAGCATCGGACTAGCGGGACGGCCCGAGCAGTACTTC.

The chain couples TRBV4-1 to TRBJ2-7, with D perhaps matching TRBD1 (6 bases). The CDR3 covers 17 residues. Germline CDR1 is MGHRA and CDR2 is YSYEKL. V was cut by 2 bases and J by 1 base, with 18 bases left in between. CDR3 DNA: TGCGCCAGCAGCCAATTCGTTATCCAGGGGAGTTCCTACGAGCAGTACTTC. It yields the protein CASSQFVIQGSSYEQYF.

As to this clone: Other DNA sequences in this sample translate to the same CDR3. The chain uses TRBV5-1 and TRBJ1-3, with TRBD1 matching 10 bases. The CDR3 runs 14 residues. The V segment lost 4 bases and the J segment 4 bases; nucleotides outside the gene matches: 2. Per the germline V gene, CDR1 is SGHRS and CDR2 is YFSETQ. CDR3 sequence (DNA): TGCGCCAGCAGCCTGGGACAGGGGGGAAACACCATATATTTT. The encoded protein is CASSLGQGGNTIYF.

V is TRBV29-1 and J is TRBJ2-3; D assignment may be TRBD1 or TRBD2 (5 bases each). Germline loops: CDR1 SQVTM, CDR2 ANQGSEA. The V end lost 4 bases, the J end lost 2 bases, and 10 bases lay between the germline ends. CDR3 length: 13 residues. CDR3 in DNA: TGCAGCGTTGTGGGGGATTCCACAGATACGCAGTATTTT. It specifies CSVVGDSTDTQYF.

This chain joins TRBV19 and TRBJ1-2; the match to TRBD1 covers 9 bases. Germline trimming cut 1 base from V and 7 bases from J; bases unmatched to any gene: 10. This CDR3 is 16 amino acids long. CDR1 LNHDA and CDR2 SQIVND come from the germline V gene (reference sequence). The CDR3 DNA reads TGTGCCAGTAGTATAGGGGGGACAGGGAACCCCTTTGGCTACACCTTC. Protein product: CASSIGGTGNPFGYTF.

The rearrangement uses TRBV6-5 and TRBJ2-2; 8 nucleotides line up with TRBD1. Unmatched junction bases numbered 5, after V lost 1 base and J lost 7 bases. This CDR3 region has 15 residues. In germline, CDR1 is MNHEY, CDR2 SVGAGI. Written as DNA, the CDR3 is TGTGCCAGCAGTTACTGGACAGGGTCTGACGGGGAGCTGTTTTTT. Amino acid sequence: CASSYWTGSDGELFF.

V is TRBV7-2 and J is TRBJ2-7; 8 nucleotides agree with TRBD2. Per germline, CDR1 SGHTA and CDR2 FQGNSA. Unmatched junction bases numbered 3, after V lost 0 bases and J lost 2 bases. The CDR3 spans 15 residues. CDR3 DNA: TGTGCCAGCAGCTTAGCGCGGGGGGCTGCCTACGAGCAGTACTTC. It specifies CASSLARGAAYEQYF.

This clone was counted once. V is TRBV30 and J is TRBJ2-1, with 9 bases identical to TRBD2. In germline, CDR1 is GTSNPN, CDR2 SVGIG (reference sequence). V was clipped by 3 bases and J by 7 bases; unmatched bases: 10. CDR3 length: 15 amino acids. The CDR3 spells CAWRQGGGAWNEQFF. The CDR3 coding sequence is TGTGCCTGGAGACAGGGCGGGGGGGCTTGGAATGAGCAGTTCTTC. The full variable domain, rest sourced from reference TRBV30 and TRBJ2-1, is SQTIHQWPATLVQPVGSPLSLECTVEGTSNPNLYWYRQAAGRGLQLLFYSVGIGQISSEVPQNLSASRPQDRQFILSSKKLLLSDSGFYLCAWRQGGGAWNEQFFGPGTRLTVL.

V gene TRBV5-1 combines with J gene TRBJ2-1; the match to TRBD2 covers 12 bases. Trimming took 2 bases from V and 4 from J; bases not matched to a gene: 4. This CDR3 is 16 amino acids long. Germline V CDR1 and CDR2: SGHRS, YFSETQ. The CDR3 nucleotides are TGCGCCAGCAGCTTCGTTACTAGCGGGAGGTACAATGAGCAGTTCTTC. Translation gives CASSFVTSGRYNEQFF.

The rearrangement joins TRBV12-3 or TRBV12-4 to TRBJ2-5; TRBD2 aligns across 10 bases. CDR3 length equals 13 residues. Trimming cost V 5 bases and J 3 bases; bases outside gene matches: 0. The CDR3 loop is CASSSGGEETQYF. Written as DNA, the CDR3 is TGTGCCAGCAGTAGCGGGGGGGAAGAGACCCAGTACTTC.